Listed below are T cell receptor beta chains from one sample, sequenced in a study of OX40 agonist ivuxolimab in advanced cancers. Clones were read by immunoSEQ multiplex PCR, and TCRdb kept only the in-frame ones, dropping some. The sample holds about 47,000 clones, 65% to 90% seen once. The sample in question was CD4+ or CD8+ T cells sorted from blood, obtained in a trial of the OX40 agonist ivuxolimab. These receptor sequences come from an adult with an advanced solid tumor such as melanoma, head and neck, liver or kidney cancer. Each CDR3 is given with its conserved first and last residue. A D gene is named only where the DNA matches it firmly. Some rows mark clone size as missing; the rest say once, few, many or name a class of expanded clone.

D gene | J gene | V gene | clone size | CDR3 length | CDR3 protein | CDR3 DNA
. | TRBJ1-5 | TRBV9 | . | 12 | CASSGLNQPQHF | TGTGCCAGCAGCGGTCTTAATCAGCCCCAGCATTTT
TRBD1 | TRBJ2-1 | TRBV19 | . | 15 | CASSSDRAFYNEQFF | TGTGCCAGTAGTTCGGACAGGGCTTTCTACAATGAGCAGTTCTTC
. | TRBJ2-7 | TRBV11-2 | . | 14 | CASSLGRQFYEQYF | TGTGCCAGCAGCTTAGGCCGACAGTTCTACGAGCAGTACTTC
TRBD1 | TRBJ1-2 | TRBV5-1 | . | 17 | CASSLQETGVGIYGYTF | TGCGCCAGCAGCCTGCAGGAGACAGGGGTGGGAATCTATGGCTACACCTTC
. | TRBJ1-1 | TRBV19 | . | 14 | CASSITRENTEAFF | TGTGCCAGTAGTATCACGCGAGAGAACACTGAAGCTTTCTTT
TRBD2 | TRBJ2-3 | TRBV29-1 | . | 14 | CSALTSGGGDTQYF | TGCAGCGCCCTGACTAGCGGGGGAGGAGATACGCAGTATTTT
. | TRBJ2-3 | TRBV19 | once | 15 | CASNQNGGLTDTQYF | TGTGCCAGTAACCAGAACGGGGGCTTGACAGATACGCAGTATTTT
. | TRBJ2-1 | TRBV7-8 | . | 19 | CASSWGGGLAGSQAREQFF | TGTGCCAGCAGCTGGGGGGGCGGACTGGCGGGGTCTCAGGCGCGTGAGCAGTTCTTC
. | TRBJ1-6 | TRBV7-9 | . | 15 | CASSLGRGANSPLHF | TGTGCCAGCAGCTTAGGCAGGGGTGCAAATTCACCCCTCCACTTT
. | TRBJ2-1 | TRBV4-2 | . | 16 | CASSPNGRSLDNEQFF | TGTGCCAGCAGCCCAAACGGGCGGTCACTAGACAATGAGCAGTTCTTC
TRBD1 | TRBJ1-2 | TRBV18 | . | 15 | CASSTGTVVGYGYTF | TGTGCCAGCTCTACCGGGACAGTAGTCGGGTATGGCTACACCTTC
. | TRBJ1-3 | TRBV4-1 | . | 16 | CASSQPTAPSGNTIYF | TGCGCCAGCAGCCAACCTACAGCGCCGTCGGGAAACACCATATATTTT
TRBD2 | TRBJ2-4 | TRBV5-1 | . | 17 | CASRPSSGDGAKNIQYF | TGCGCCAGCAGACCCTCTAGCGGGGATGGGGCCAAAAACATTCAGTACTTC
TRBD2 | TRBJ2-2 | TRBV5-1 | . | 18 | CASSLEVSGRADTGELFF | TGCGCCAGCAGCTTGGAGGTTAGCGGGAGGGCGGACACCGGGGAGCTGTTTTTT
. | TRBJ2-7 | TRBV7-8 | . | 12 | CASSLGSYEQYF | TGTGCCAGCAGCTTGGGCTCCTACGAGCAGTACTTC
. | TRBJ2-7 | TRBV18 | once | 15 | CASSPRREGSGEQYF | TGTGCCAGCTCACCACGGCGAGAGGGTTCGGGCGAGCAGTACTTC
. | TRBJ2-7 | TRBV27 | few | 13 | CASRLWFPHEQYF | TGTGCCAGCAGACTATGGTTCCCCCACGAGCAGTACTTC
. | TRBJ1-5 | TRBV7-2 | . | 15 | CASSLDGHVAEPQHF | TGTGCCAGCAGCTTAGATGGCCATGTAGCGGAGCCCCAGCATTTT
TRBD1 | TRBJ2-5 | TRBV2 | . | 15 | CASRETGALVETQYF | TGTGCCAGCCGAGAGACAGGGGCACTAGTAGAGACCCAGTACTTC
. | TRBJ1-1 | TRBV7-8 | . | 14 | CASSPGTYGEEAFF | TGTGCCAGCAGCCCGGGGACCTACGGGGAGGAAGCTTTCTTT
TRBD2 | TRBJ2-1 | TRBV5-1 | few | 18 | CASSEGLAGPSSYNEQFF | TGCGCCAGCAGCGAGGGACTAGCGGGGCCTAGCTCCTACAATGAGCAGTTCTTC
. | TRBJ1-2 | TRBV5-1 | . | 19 | CASSLQSGRADRANYGYTF | TGCGCCAGCAGCTTGCAATCGGGCAGGGCAGATAGAGCTAACTATGGCTACACCTTC
. | TRBJ1-1 | TRBV5-5 | . | 13 | CASSLVSGTEAFF | TGTGCCAGCAGCTTGGTCTCGGGCACTGAAGCTTTCTTT
. | TRBJ1-6 | TRBV9 | . | 14 | CASSVWVANSPLHF | TGTGCCAGCAGCGTATGGGTTGCGAATTCACCCCTCCACTTT
. | TRBJ2-2 | TRBV18 | few | 13 | CASSRAMTGELFF | TGTGCCAGCTCACGAGCCATGACCGGGGAGCTGTTTTTT
. | TRBJ2-7 | TRBV5-1 | . | 14 | CASSSTGSSYEQYF | TGCGCCAGCAGCTCGACAGGTTCCTCCTACGAGCAGTACTTC
. | TRBJ1-5 | TRBV2 | few | 14 | CASSEGGYNQPQHF | TGTGCCAGCAGTGAAGGCGGCTACAATCAGCCCCAGCATTTT
TRBD1 | TRBJ2-7 | TRBV4-2 | . | 15 | CASSSQLQGAKEQYF | TGTGCCAGCAGCTCTCAACTTCAGGGGGCGAAAGAGCAGTACTTC
. | TRBJ2-2 | TRBV30 | . | 12 | CAWSVGAGELFF | TGTGCCTGGAGTGTAGGGGCCGGGGAGCTGTTTTTT
TRBD1 | TRBJ2-2 | TRBV5-1 | . | 15 | CASSYGQGKAGELFF | TGCGCCAGCAGCTATGGACAGGGGAAGGCCGGGGAGCTGTTTTTT
. | TRBJ2-5 | TRBV5-1 | . | 12 | CASCYGEETQYF | TGCGCCTCCTGTTATGGGGAAGAGACCCAGTACTTC
TRBD1 | TRBJ1-2 | TRBV6-5 | . | 15 | CASSYRAGGSYGYTF | TGTGCCAGCAGTTACAGGGCAGGGGGCTCTTATGGCTACACCTTC
. | TRBJ1-1 | TRBV11-2 | . | 14 | CASSLYREGTEAFF | TGTGCCAGCAGCTTATACAGGGAAGGAACTGAAGCTTTCTTT
. | TRBJ2-6 | TRBV9 | once | 15 | CASSVAVRGANVLTF | TGTGCCAGCAGCGTAGCCGTAAGAGGGGCCAACGTCCTGACTTTC
. | TRBJ2-5 | TRBV6-5 | . | 12 | CASSYPKGTQYF | TGTGCCAGCAGTTATCCAAAGGGGACCCAGTACTTC
. | TRBJ1-3 | TRBV30 | . | 14 | CAWNRLLSGNTIYF | TGTGCCTGGAATCGGCTCCTCTCTGGAAACACCATATATTTT
TRBD1 | TRBJ1-2 | TRBV7-8 | large | 16 | CASSLAVGQGRDGYTF | TGTGCCAGCAGCTTAGCGGTGGGACAGGGTAGGGATGGCTACACCTTC
TRBD1 | TRBJ2-7 | TRBV7-3 | . | 15 | CASSSRTGSSYEQYF | TGTGCCAGCAGCTCCCGGACAGGGAGCTCCTACGAGCAGTACTTC
. | TRBJ1-3 | TRBV2 | . | 14 | CASSDRVGGNTIYF | TGTGCCAGCAGTGACAGGGTTGGCGGAAACACCATATATTTT
TRBD1 | TRBJ1-2 | TRBV4-2 | . | 16 | CASSQAADRGVYGYTF | TGTGCCAGCAGCCAAGCAGCGGACAGGGGGGTCTATGGCTACACCTTC
TRBD1 | TRBJ2-7 | TRBV6-6 | . | 12 | CASSRQGDEQYF | TGTGCCAGCAGCCGACAGGGAGACGAGCAGTACTTC
. | TRBJ1-5 | TRBV7-6 | . | 17 | CASSLDPGQRPNQPQHF | TGTGCCAGCAGCTTAGACCCCGGACAGAGACCCAATCAGCCCCAGCATTTT
TRBD1 | TRBJ1-1 | TRBV7-9 | . | 14 | CASRRGQTNTEAFF | TGTGCCAGCAGACGGGGACAGACCAACACTGAAGCTTTCTTT
TRBD1 | TRBJ1-2 | TRBV7-4 | . | 15 | CASSSRTGSGYGYTF | TGTGCCAGCAGCTCTCGGACAGGGTCTGGCTATGGCTACACCTTC
. | TRBJ2-5 | TRBV7-2 | . | 15 | CASSLEGRGRKTQYF | TGTGCCAGCAGCTTAGAAGGGCGGGGACGGAAGACCCAGTACTTC
. | TRBJ2-7 | TRBV6-5 | . | 13 | CASSPSPRYEQYF | TGTGCCAGCAGCCCTAGCCCCAGGTACGAGCAGTACTTC
TRBD1 | TRBJ2-3 | TRBV7-8 | . | 17 | CASSLSRGLRSPDTQYF | TGTGCCAGCAGCTTATCGAGGGGGCTTCGTTCTCCAGATACGCAGTATTTT
TRBD1 | TRBJ1-3 | TRBV11-1 | . | 15 | CASSLDRVSGNTIYF | TGTGCCAGCAGCTTGGACAGGGTATCTGGAAACACCATATATTTT
. | TRBJ2-7 | TRBV6-4 | . | 14 | CASSYSGGENEQYF | TGTGCCAGCAGTTACTCGGGGGGCGAAAACGAGCAGTACTTC
. | TRBJ2-2 | TRBV5-1 | . | 13 | CASTLSVAGELFF | TGCGCCAGCACCCTATCCGTCGCCGGGGAGCTGTTTTTT
. | TRBJ2-7 | TRBV7-2 | few | 15 | CASSLGAGLPYEQYF | TGTGCCAGCAGCTTAGGGGCCGGTCTGCCCTACGAGCAGTACTTC
. | TRBJ2-1 | TRBV11-2 | once | 13 | CASRPGAYNEQFF | TGTGCCAGCAGACCCGGGGCCTACAATGAGCAGTTCTTC
. | TRBJ2-7 | TRBV6-7 | once | 16 | CASSRNPGTPAYEQYF | TGTGCCAGCAGTCGCAATCCCGGGACACCGGCCTACGAGCAGTACTTC